This TCR beta chain was retrieved from a study of cytomegalovirus exposure and HLA in healthy donors. The study's findings and limits: Later analysis showed TCR association rates varying by HLA locus, highest for DRB1 and lowest for HLA-C. Further analysis was carried out later, and it showed several of the most significant clusters appearing linked to common viral pathogens.

The PCR had 60 Vbeta and 13 Jbeta primers. The data were produced by immunoSEQ multiplex PCR, yet TCRdb's version contains in-frame clones alone and is incomplete. This repertoire shows more than 100,000 clones, around 69% found once; its top ten account for approximately 8.2%. The donors gave bone marrow, and they were healthy. As regards this clone: Its antigen is not identified.

Germline lookup yields CDR1 LNHDA and CDR2 SQIVND (reference sequence). The CDR3 contains 13 residues. V was clipped by 6 bases and J by 4 bases; unmatched bases: 3. Sample: PBMCs. The sequence derives from a woman between 35 and 50 years old in good health and CMV-seropositive. The chain joins TRBV19 to TRBJ1-1; 9 bases line up with TRBD1. CDR3 nucleotides: TGTGCCAGTAGAACACAGGGGGCCACTGAAGCTTTCTTT. Amino acid sequence: CASRTQGATEAFF.